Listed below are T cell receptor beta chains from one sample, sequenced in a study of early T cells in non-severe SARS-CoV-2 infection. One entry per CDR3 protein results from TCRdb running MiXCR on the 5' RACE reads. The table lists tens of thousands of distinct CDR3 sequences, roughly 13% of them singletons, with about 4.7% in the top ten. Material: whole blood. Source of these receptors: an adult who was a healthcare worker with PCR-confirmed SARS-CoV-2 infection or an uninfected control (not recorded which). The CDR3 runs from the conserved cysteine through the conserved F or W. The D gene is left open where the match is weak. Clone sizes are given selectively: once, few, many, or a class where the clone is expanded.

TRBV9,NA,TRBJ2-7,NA,TGTGCCAGCAGCGTAGGATGGGGCGAGCAGTACTTC,CASSVGWGEQYF
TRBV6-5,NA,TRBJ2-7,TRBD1,TGTGCCAGCAGATCGGACAGGGGGCCCTACGAGCAGTACTTC,CASRSDRGPYEQYF
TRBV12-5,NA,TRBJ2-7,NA,TGTGCTAGTGTTCGGCAACGGGACTCCCTCTCCTACGAGCAGTACTTC,CASVRQRDSLSYEQYF
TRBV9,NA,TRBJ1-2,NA,TGTGCCAGCAACGCTGGACAACTAGGGGATGACTACACCTTC,CASNAGQLGDDYTF
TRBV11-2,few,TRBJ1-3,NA,TGTGCCAGCAGCTTAGAACGGGTTGGAAACACCATATATTTT,CASSLERVGNTIYF
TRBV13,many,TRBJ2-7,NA,TGTGCCAGCACCGGGGGACTGCGAACCTACGAGCAGTACTTC,CASTGGLRTYEQYF
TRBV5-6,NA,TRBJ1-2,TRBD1,TGTGCCAGCAGCTCCAGCTCCAGGACAGGGAACTATGGCTACACCTTC,CASSSSSRTGNYGYTF
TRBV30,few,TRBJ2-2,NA,TGTGCCTGGGAGCTGGGGCTTAACACCGGGGAGCTGTTTTTT,CAWELGLNTGELFF
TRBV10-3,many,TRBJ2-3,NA,TGTGCCATCAAGAGGACTGAGCTCACAGATACGCAGTATTTT,CAIKRTELTDTQYF
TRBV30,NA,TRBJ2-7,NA,TGTGCCTGGGGTGGTTTAGCGACAACCTACGAGCAGTACTTC,CAWGGLATTYEQYF
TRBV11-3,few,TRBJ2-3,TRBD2,TGTGCCAGCAGCTCCGGACTAGCGGCAGATACGCAGTATTTT,CASSSGLAADTQYF
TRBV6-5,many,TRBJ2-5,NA,TGTGCCAGCAGTTTCGGGACGTCCCCGGAGACCCAGTACTTC,CASSFGTSPETQYF
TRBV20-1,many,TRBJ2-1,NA,TGCAGTGCTGTCAGGGGTGGGTACAATGAGCAGTTCTTC,CSAVRGGYNEQFF
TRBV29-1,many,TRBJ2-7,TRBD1,TGCAGCGTTGAAGACCCCCTCGGGACAGAGACCTACGAGCAGTACTTC,CSVEDPLGTETYEQYF
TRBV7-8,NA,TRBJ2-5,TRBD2,TGTGCCAGCAGCTTGGGTGAGCGGGGTACCCAGTACTTC,CASSLGERGTQYF
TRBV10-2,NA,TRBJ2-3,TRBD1,TGCGCCAGCAATGCAGGGGGACCAGATACGCAGTATTTT,CASNAGGPDTQYF
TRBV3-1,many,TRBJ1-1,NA,TGTGCCAGCAGCCAAGGGCAAGGGGAAACTGAAGCTTTCTTT,CASSQGQGETEAFF
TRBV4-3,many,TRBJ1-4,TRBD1,TGCGCCAGCAGCCAAGATCATGGGACAGCCGGTGAAAAACTGTTTTTT,CASSQDHGTAGEKLFF
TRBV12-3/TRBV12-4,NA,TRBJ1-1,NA,TGTGCCAGCAGTTTTGGTGCCGGCTCCTTAGAAGCTTTCTTT,CASSFGAGSLEAFF
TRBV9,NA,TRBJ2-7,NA,TGTGCCAGCAGCGAACAGGGACCGACATCCGAGCAGTACTTC,CASSEQGPTSEQYF
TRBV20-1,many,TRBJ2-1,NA,TGCAGTGCTAGAGATATTCGCGGGGGCTATTTGAATGAGCAGTTCTTC,CSARDIRGGYLNEQFF
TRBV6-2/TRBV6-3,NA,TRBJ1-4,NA,TGTGCCAGCAGTTACATGGCCTTCGCGGAGGAAAAACTGTTTTTT,CASSYMAFAEEKLFF
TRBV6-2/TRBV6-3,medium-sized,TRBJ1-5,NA,TGTGCCAGCAGTTACCCAGGATCAGATCAGCCCCAGCATTTT,CASSYPGSDQPQHF
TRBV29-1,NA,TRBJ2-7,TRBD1,TGCAGCGTTGAACTTGGTGCGGGACAGGGCAACGAGCAGTACTTC,CSVELGAGQGNEQYF
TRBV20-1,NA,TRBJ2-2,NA,TGCAGTGCTAGTTCAGATCCCGGGGAGCTGTTTTTT,CSASSDPGELFF
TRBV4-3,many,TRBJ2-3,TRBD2,TGCGCCAGCAGCCCCCGGACTAGCGGGTTCACAGATACGCAGTATTTT,CASSPRTSGFTDTQYF
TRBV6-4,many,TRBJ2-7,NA,TGTGCCAGCAGTGACCCCCTAGCCAGGGAAGGGCCCTACGAGCAGTACTTC,CASSDPLAREGPYEQYF